This TCR beta chain comes out of a study of CD8 T cells in ankylosing spondylitis. Looked up from germline, CDR1 is SGHTA and CDR2 is FQGNSA. Trimming left V 5 bases short and J 4 bases short, with 17 bases between. The CDR3 is 16 residues long. Study observations and caveats: CD8+ cells made up the disease-linked clones, which were relatively rare in peripheral blood. For ankylosing spondylitis blood, a TCR beta motif of eight or nine highly homologous variants appeared characteristic. Significant enrichment of disease-linked clones was reported in matched ankylosing spondylitis synovial fluid.

Making the TCR beta libraries involved quantitative 5'-RACE with molecular barcodes. Using its own MiXCR run on the 5' RACE reads, TCRdb lists one record per CDR3 protein. The repertoire holds just under 350,000 distinct CDR3 sequences, with approximately 15% as singletons. In the case of this clonotype: Its specificity is not known.

This clonotype was obtained from a male donor with ankylosing spondylitis or in good health (not recorded which). The chain couples TRBV7-2 to TRBJ2-2, with D possibly being TRBD2 (6 bases). The sample taken for sequencing was blood, either unsorted or a sorted T cell fraction (not recorded which). The CDR3 region is CASSDFTTRGTGELFF. The CDR3 bases are TGTGCCAGCAGCGATTTCACGACTAGAGGCACCGGGGAGCTGTTTTTT.